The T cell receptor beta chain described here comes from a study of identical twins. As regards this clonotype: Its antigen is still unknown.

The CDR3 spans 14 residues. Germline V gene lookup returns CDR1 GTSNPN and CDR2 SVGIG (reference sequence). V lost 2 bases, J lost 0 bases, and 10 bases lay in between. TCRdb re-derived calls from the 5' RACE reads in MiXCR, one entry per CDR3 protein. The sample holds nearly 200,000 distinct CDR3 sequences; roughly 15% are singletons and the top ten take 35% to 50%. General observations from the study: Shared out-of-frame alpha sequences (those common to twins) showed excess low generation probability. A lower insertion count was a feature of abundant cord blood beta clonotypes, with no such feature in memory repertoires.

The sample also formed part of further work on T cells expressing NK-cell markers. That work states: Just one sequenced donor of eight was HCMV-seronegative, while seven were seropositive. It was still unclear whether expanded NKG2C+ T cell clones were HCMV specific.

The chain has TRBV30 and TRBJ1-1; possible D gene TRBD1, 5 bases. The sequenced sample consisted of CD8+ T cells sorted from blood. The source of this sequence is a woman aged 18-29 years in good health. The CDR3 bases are TGTGCCTGGAGTACCGACAGTCTGAACACTGAAGCTTTCTTT. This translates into CAWSTDSLNTEAFF.